This T cell receptor beta chain was sequenced during a study of blood T cell repertoires in COVID-19. Concerning this clone: The junction shows a germline mismatch at one end, possibly a read error.

Germline CDR1 reads SGDLS; CDR2 reads YYNGEE. This CDR3 comprises 16 residues. Here immunoSEQ multiplex PCR was the method, and the copy in TCRdb shows in-frame clones only, minus some. The data show approximately 270,000 clones, 70% to 90% seen once. The genes are TRBV9 and TRBJ2-7; 7 bases map to TRBD2. This sequence was found in a woman aged 25 to 39 who had recovered from COVID-19. Sequenced: PBMCs or T cells enriched from blood (not recorded which). The CDR3 region has the DNA TGTACCAGCAGCGCCCGGGCTAGCGGAAGCTCCTACGAGCAGTACTTC. Its translation: CTSSARASGSSYEQYF.